The 2 T cell receptor beta chains below all came from one sample that was sequenced in a study of shared clonotypes between healthy human individuals. Using immunoSEQ multiplex PCR, the repertoire was profiled, and TCRdb retains in-frame clones only, with some absent. The sample lists millions of clones, over 85% occurring once. The sequencing sample was made of naive CD4+ T cells from PBMCs. Subset meaning: CD45RA+ positively selected. Source of these receptors: a man younger than 30 in good health. Some clones in this sample may be carry-over from other donors' samples.

This chain connects TRBV4-1 to TRBJ1-2; 7 nucleotides agree with TRBD1. CDR1 and CDR2 from the germline V gene are MGHRA and YSYEKL. With 0 bases clipped from V and 6 bases from J, the junction kept 7 bases outside the gene matches. The CDR3 is made up of 15 amino acids. The CDR3 sequence: CASSQEGTGVDGYTF. CDR3 coding DNA: TGCGCCAGCAGCCAAGAGGGTACAGGGGTAGATGGCTACACCTTC.

In this sample, this clone turned up once. This chain joins TRBV5-1 and TRBJ2-2; TRBD2 agrees at 12 bases. The V segment lost 1 base and the J segment 4 bases; nucleotides outside the gene matches: 8. Germline loops: CDR1 SGHRS, CDR2 YFSETQ. The CDR3 runs to 18 residues. CDR3 DNA: TGCGCCAGCAGCTTGACAACTAGCGGGAGGACGTTCACCGGGGAGCTGTTTTTT. It encodes CASSLTTSGRTFTGELFF.